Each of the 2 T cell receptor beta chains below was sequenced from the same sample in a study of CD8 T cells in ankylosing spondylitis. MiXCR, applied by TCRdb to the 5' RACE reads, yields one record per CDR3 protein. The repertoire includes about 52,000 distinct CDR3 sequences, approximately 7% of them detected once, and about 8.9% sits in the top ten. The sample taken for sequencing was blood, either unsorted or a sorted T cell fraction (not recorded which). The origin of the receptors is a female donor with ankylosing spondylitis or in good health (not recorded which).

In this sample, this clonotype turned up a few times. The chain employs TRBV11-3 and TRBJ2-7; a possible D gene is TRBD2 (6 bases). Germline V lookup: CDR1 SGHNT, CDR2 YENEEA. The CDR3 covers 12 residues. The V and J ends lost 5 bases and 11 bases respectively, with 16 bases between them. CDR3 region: CASSRDGLLKYF. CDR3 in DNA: TGTGCCAGCAGCCGCGACGGACTATTGAAGTACTTC.

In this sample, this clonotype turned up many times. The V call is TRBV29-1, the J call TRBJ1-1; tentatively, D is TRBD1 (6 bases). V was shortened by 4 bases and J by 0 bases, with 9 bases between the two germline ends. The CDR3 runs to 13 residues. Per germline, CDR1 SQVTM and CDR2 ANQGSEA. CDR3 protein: CSVGQALNTEAFF. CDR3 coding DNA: TGCAGCGTTGGACAGGCATTGAACACTGAAGCTTTCTTT.